A single sample is the source of the 5 T cell receptor beta chains below, sequenced in a study of blood T cell repertoires in COVID-19. Profiling relied on immunoSEQ multiplex PCR, and the TCRdb table lists in-frame clones only, not all of them. Of about 160,000 clones in the sample, more than 80% were seen once. Material: peripheral blood. The source is a human donor in a cohort sampled during active COVID-19.

The rearrangement uses TRBV15 and TRBJ2-3, with TRBD2 as a possible D gene (7 bases). CDR3 size: 13 residues. From germline, CDR1 is LNHNV and CDR2 YYDKDF (reference sequence). Between the trimmed V and J ends, which lost 5 bases and 11 bases, there was a span of 17 bases. The CDR3 spells CATSGGGARGQYF. The CDR3 DNA is TGTGCCACCAGCGGTGGGGGGGCCAGGGGGCAGTATTTT. The complete variable domain, with remaining parts taken from reference TRBV15 and TRBJ2-3, reads DAMVIQNPRYQVTQFGKPVTLSCSQTLNHNVMYWYQQKSSQAPKLLFHYYDKDFNNEADTPDNFQSRRPNTSFCFLDIRSPGLGDTAMYLCATSGGGARGQYFGPGTRLTVL.

As concerns this clone: A read error may explain this, as a much larger clone is one base away. The chain is built from TRBV3-1 (or the pseudogene TRBV3-2) and TRBJ1-5; 8 bases are a match to TRBD1. Per the germline V gene, CDR1 is LGHDT and CDR2 is YNNKEL (reference sequence). V was clipped by 4 bases and J by 4 bases; unmatched bases: 0. The CDR3 totals 13 residues. DNA for the CDR3: TGTGCCAGCAGCCGGACAGGGAATCAGCCCCAGCATTTT. It specifies CASSRTGNQPQHF.

V is TRBV7-8 and J is TRBJ2-2; tentative D call: TRBD2 (5 bases). V was cut by 2 bases and J by 0 bases, with 16 bases left in between. CDR3 length equals 18 residues. CDR1 is SGHVS and CDR2 is FQNEAQ in the germline V gene. CDR3 DNA: TGTGCCAGCAGCTTATATTCGATGTCAGCGGCGAACACCGGGGAGCTGTTTTTT. Translation gives CASSLYSMSAANTGELFF. Variable domain in full (rest from reference TRBV7-8 and TRBJ2-2): GAGVSQSPRYKVAKRGQDVALRCDPISGHVSLFWYQQALGQGPEFLTYFQNEAQLDKSGLPSDRFFAERPEGSVSTLKIQRTQQEDSAVYLCASSLYSMSAANTGELFFGEGSRLTVL.

The V and J genes are TRBV5-4 and TRBJ2-5; perhaps TRBD2 as D (6 bases). The germline CDR1 and CDR2 sequences are SGHNT and YYREEE (reference sequence). V gave up 0 bases and J gave up 4 bases, with 13 bases separating them. The CDR3 spans 15 residues. CDR3 nucleotide sequence: TGTGCCAGCAGCTTGGTAGCGGTCCGGGGAGAGACCCAGTACTTC. Translation: CASSLVAVRGETQYF.

CDR3 in DNA: TGCGCCAGCAGCCAAGAGCTCGAGCGGGGGATCTGGACCCAGTACTTC. It codes for CASSQELERGIWTQYF. V gene TRBV4-3 combines with J gene TRBJ2-5, with 8 positions matching TRBD2. Looked up from germline, CDR1 is LGHNA and CDR2 is YSLEER. J gave up 7 bases and V 0 bases, and 10 bases lay outside the gene matches. The CDR3 length is 16 residues.